Below, one TCR beta chain is given with its context. Antigen specificity is unknown. This entry belongs to a study of regulatory T cells in long-lasting Graves disease. The time point was: newly diagnosed GD, antithyroid drugs for less than 3 months. There was RNA extracted from PBMCs, and the TCR library was made from it. Study results and caveats: Between persistent patients, more than 2,500 public clonotypes were shared, exceeding the 800 to 1,000 shared between new patients.

Relying on iRepertoire HTBI primers and Arm-PCR of CDR3 regions, the team built TCR beta libraries. TCRdb reanalysed the multiplex PCR reads using MiXCR and keeps one entry per CDR3 protein. Of around 320,000 distinct CDR3 sequences detected, over 15% appear once; the ten largest clones hold about 27%. This sample also belongs to another study, concerning T cells in Graves' hyperthyroidism and ophthalmopathy. This second study says: When the TCR CDR3 underwent first-round RT-PCR, the HTBI primer set was used.

Sequenced material: peripheral blood mononuclear cells (PBMCs), taken at new diagnosis, from a patient treated with antithyroid drugs. The receptor was derived from a man aged 40-55 years with Graves disease.

The CDR3 reads CASSLMTSTDTQYF. DNA for the CDR3: TGTGCCAGCAGCTTAATGACTAGCACAGATACGCAGTATTTT. This rearrangement joins TRBV11-3 to TRBJ2-3, with D unresolved. The CDR3 is made up of 14 amino acids. Trimming removed 2 bases from V and 0 bases from J, with 6 bases in between. Germline V gene data show CDR1 as SGHNT and CDR2 as YENEEA. The entire variable domain, with the rest obtained from reference TRBV11-3 and TRBJ2-3, is as follows: EAGVVQSPRYKIIEKKQPVAFWCNPISGHNTLYWYLQNLGQGPELLIRYENEEAVDDSQLPKDRFSAERLKGVDSTLKIQPAELGDSAVYLCASSLMTSTDTQYFGPGTRLTVL.